Listed below are T cell receptor beta chains from one sample, sequenced in a study of regulatory T cells in long-lasting Graves disease. A single record per CDR3 protein comes from TCRdb applying MiXCR to the multiplex PCR reads. The data contain 500,000 or so distinct CDR3 sequences, around 15% of them singletons. These data were also reused for a study on T cells in Graves' hyperthyroidism and ophthalmopathy.

Sequenced here: peripheral blood mononuclear cells (PBMCs), sampled at new diagnosis, from a patient treated with antithyroid drugs. These receptors were taken from a woman aged 40 to 65 with Graves disease. Both conserved end residues are part of each CDR3. The order of the fields is V gene, J gene, D gene, clone size, CDR3 DNA, CDR3 protein. D genes are given only for firm matches. For some rows the clone size is stated as once, few or many, or as a class when expanded; others skip it.

TRBV6-2/TRBV6-3	TRBJ1-3	-	many	TGTGCCAGCAGTTACTCGGCTGTCTCCAGCTCTGGAAACACCATATATTTT	CASSYSAVSSSGNTIYF
TRBV20-1	TRBJ2-3	-	-	TGCAGTGCTAGATGGCGGAGCACAGATACGCAGTATTTT	CSARWRSTDTQYF
TRBV6-1	TRBJ2-7	TRBD1	few	TGTGCCAGCAGCTCGACAGGGGGATCCTACGAGCAGTACTTC	CASSSTGGSYEQYF
TRBV18	TRBJ1-1	-	many	TGTGCCAGCTCACCAGTGGGTACGGGCACTGAAGCTTTCTTT	CASSPVGTGTEAFF
TRBV12-3/TRBV12-4	TRBJ1-1	-	few	TGTGCCAGCAGCACAGGGTGGGCGACTGAAGCTTTCTTT	CASSTGWATEAFF
TRBV29-1	TRBJ1-2	-	-	TGCAGCGTTGACTATGGCTACACCTTC	CSVDYGYTF
TRBV20-1	TRBJ2-1	TRBD2	many	TGCAGTGCTTCTAGCGGGGGCATGTACAATGAGCAGTTCTTC	CSASSGGMYNEQFF
TRBV7-2	TRBJ2-7	-	-	TGTGCCAGCAGCCAACAAGCCTACGAGCAGTACTTC	CASSQQAYEQYF
TRBV30	TRBJ2-5	TRBD2	many	TGTGCACTCGGACTAGCGGGGGGCCCCGCGTACTTC	CALGLAGGPAYF
TRBV9	TRBJ2-5	-	few	TGTGCCAGCAGCGTCAATGAAGAGACCCAGTACTTC	CASSVNEETQYF
TRBV30	TRBJ1-6	-	many	TGTGCCTACAATACAGGAACCCATAATTCACCCCTCCACTTT	CAYNTGTHNSPLHF
TRBV6-1	TRBJ2-2	-	many	TGTGCCAGCAGTCCCCAGGCGACCGGGGAGCTGTTTTTT	CASSPQATGELFF
TRBV5-1	TRBJ1-1	-	few	TGCGCCAGCAGCCCCCAGCCCGGCACTGAAGCTTTCTTT	CASSPQPGTEAFF
TRBV4-3	TRBJ1-4	TRBD1	-	TGCGCCAGCAGCCAAGTTTGGACAGGGGGGAATGAAAAACTGTTTTTT	CASSQVWTGGNEKLFF
TRBV3-1	TRBJ2-1	TRBD2	few	TGTGCCAGCAGCCAAGATCAAAGGAGCGGGGTCTACAATGAGCAGTTCTTC	CASSQDQRSGVYNEQFF
TRBV12-3/TRBV12-4	TRBJ2-5	-	many	TGTGCCAGCAGCCGAGAATTGATGAAAGAGACCCAGTACTTC	CASSRELMKETQYF
TRBV11-1	TRBJ2-7	-	many	TGTGCCAGCAGCTTCCAGGGCAACTCCTACGAGCAGTACTTC	CASSFQGNSYEQYF
TRBV6-1	TRBJ2-7	-	many	TGTGCCAGCACTGCAGGGTATACTTCCTACGAGCAGTACTTC	CASTAGYTSYEQYF
TRBV20-1	TRBJ2-7	-	few	TGCAGTGCTAAAAACGAAGGGGGCGGGGGAGTGGATGAGCAGTACTTC	CSAKNEGGGGVDEQYF
TRBV30	TRBJ1-2	TRBD1	-	TGTGCCTGGAGTCCCAGGGGGGCGGGGAGAGGCTACACCTTC	CAWSPRGAGRGYTF
TRBV20-1	TRBJ2-5	TRBD2	few	TGCAGTGTTAAAGGGGCCCCCGGGGGGGAGACCCAGTACTTC	CSVKGAPGGETQYF
TRBV20-1	TRBJ2-2	TRBD2	-	TGCAGTGCTAGGGGGGGGGTCCCTGAAAACACCGGGGAGCTGTTTTTT	CSARGGVPENTGELFF